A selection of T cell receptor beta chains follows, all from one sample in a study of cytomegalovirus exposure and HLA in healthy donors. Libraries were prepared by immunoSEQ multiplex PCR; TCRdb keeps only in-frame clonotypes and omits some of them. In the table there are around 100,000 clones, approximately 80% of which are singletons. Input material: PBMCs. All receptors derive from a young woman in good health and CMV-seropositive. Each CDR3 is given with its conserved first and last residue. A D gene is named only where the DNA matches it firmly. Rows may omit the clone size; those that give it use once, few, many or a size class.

TGTGCCAGCACCCGGGACAGCTATGGCTACACCTTC	CASTRDSYGYTF	few	TRBD1	TRBV2	TRBJ1-2
TGTGCCAGCAGCAACCGGATCAAGGGGGTCTCTGGGGCCAACGTCCTGACTTTC	CASSNRIKGVSGANVLTF	once	-	TRBV7-3	TRBJ2-6
TGCGCCAGCACCTTAACCGAGAGGCGGAGGAACACCGGGGAGCTGTTTTTT	CASTLTERRRNTGELFF	-	-	TRBV4-1	TRBJ2-2
TGTGCCAGCACTAGCGGAGATTACGAGCAGTACTTC	CASTSGDYEQYF	-	TRBD2	TRBV6-5	TRBJ2-7
TGTGCCAGCAGCGACAGGGGGCACACTGAAGCTTTCTTT	CASSDRGHTEAFF	-	TRBD1	TRBV27	TRBJ1-1
TGTGCCAGCAGCCGAGATCCTCTTCTAAGTGGAAAACTGTTTTTT	CASSRDPLLSGKLFF	-	-	TRBV5-5	TRBJ1-4
TGTGCCAGCAGCGTACAAGCGGGACCCTACAATGAGCAGTTCTTC	CASSVQAGPYNEQFF	-	TRBD2	TRBV9	TRBJ2-1
TGCGCCAGCAGCCCGAAACTAGCGGGAGATGCAGATACGCAGTATTTT	CASSPKLAGDADTQYF	-	TRBD2	TRBV5-1	TRBJ2-3
TGTGCCAGCCGCGTCGAGCGGGAGAGCACAGATACGCAGTATTTT	CASRVERESTDTQYF	-	TRBD2	TRBV28	TRBJ2-3
TGTGCCATCAGTGACCTTCTATCAGGGGTCCACACTGAAGCTTTCTTT	CAISDLLSGVHTEAFF	once	-	TRBV10-3	TRBJ1-1
TGTGCCTGCCAGCCAGGGCTTAACACTGAAGCTTTCTTT	CACQPGLNTEAFF	-	-	TRBV30	TRBJ1-1
TGTGCCAGCAGTTTCGGGACTAGCGGTTACAATGAGCAGTTCTTC	CASSFGTSGYNEQFF	-	TRBD2	TRBV28	TRBJ2-1
TGTGCCAGCAGTCGTAGAGGGAGAACTGAAGCTTTCTTT	CASSRRGRTEAFF	-	-	TRBV6-1	TRBJ1-1
TGTGCCAGCAGCCTAAGACTAGCGGGAGGTGTAGAGACCCAGTACTTC	CASSLRLAGGVETQYF	-	TRBD2	TRBV11-2	TRBJ2-5
TGTGCCAGCAGCCAAGAGGGGCGGGGAGACTACAATGAGCAGTTCTTC	CASSQEGRGDYNEQFF	-	-	TRBV4-2	TRBJ2-1
TGCGCCAGCAGCCAGGCCGGGTCAACACCCTACGAGCAGTACTTC	CASSQAGSTPYEQYF	few	-	TRBV4-1	TRBJ2-7
TGCGCCAGCAGCTTGGGAGGGACAGCTTACAATGAGCAGTTCTTC	CASSLGGTAYNEQFF	-	TRBD1	TRBV5-1	TRBJ2-1
TGTGCCAGCAGCCCCTTGGCGGCGGGTCGAAACACCATATATTTT	CASSPLAAGRNTIYF	once	-	TRBV7-9	TRBJ1-3
TGTGCCAGCAGTTACGTACTAGCGGGAGGGTACGAGCAGTACTTC	CASSYVLAGGYEQYF	few	TRBD2	TRBV6-6	TRBJ2-7
TGTGCCAGCAAACTCGGACAGGGAGGGCAAGAGACCCAGTACTTC	CASKLGQGGQETQYF	-	-	TRBV27	TRBJ2-5
TGTGCCAGCAGTTACAGTCGCCTTGGGGCCTCCTACGAGCAGTACTTC	CASSYSRLGASYEQYF	-	-	TRBV6-5	TRBJ2-7
TGTGCCAGCAGTGGAGCTTCCGGGGACACCGGGGAGCTGTTTTTT	CASSGASGDTGELFF	-	-	TRBV6-6	TRBJ2-2
TGCGCCAGCAGCTTGGAGGGACAGAATCAGCCCCAGCATTTT	CASSLEGQNQPQHF	-	TRBD1	TRBV5-1	TRBJ1-5
TGTGCCAGCAGGGGCCCCGGGAGGAACACCGGGGAGCTGTTTTTT	CASRGPGRNTGELFF	-	-	TRBV6-5	TRBJ2-2
TGTGCCAGCGCCGCAAGGGGATCCTACGAGCAGTACTTC	CASAARGSYEQYF	-	-	TRBV7-9	TRBJ2-7
TGCGCCAGCAGCTTGGCCCCGGGGAGCTCCTACAATGAGCAGTTCTTC	CASSLAPGSSYNEQFF	-	-	TRBV5-1	TRBJ2-1
TGTGCCAGCAGCCGGGGACAGCTACAAACCTACTCTGGAAACACCATATATTTT	CASSRGQLQTYSGNTIYF	-	TRBD1	TRBV11-2	TRBJ1-3
TGTGCCAGCAGTTTGGGAAGGGGGGGCACTGAAGCTTTCTTT	CASSLGRGGTEAFF	few	-	TRBV27	TRBJ1-1
TGTGCCAGCAGCAAACGCTCGGGAGGGCCTGTCTCTGGGGCCAACGTCCTGACTTTC	CASSKRSGGPVSGANVLTF	-	-	TRBV21-1	TRBJ2-6
TGTGCCAGCAGCCGTCCGGACAGGGGACAATCCTTC	CASSRPDRGQSF	-	TRBD1	TRBV5-4	TRBJ1-2
TGCGCCAGCAGTGCCGGGACAGAAGCTTTCTTT	CASSAGTEAFF	-	-	TRBV10-1	TRBJ1-1
TGTGCCAGCAGTCCCCGGACAGAGACGTACCAAGAGACCCAGTACTTC	CASSPRTETYQETQYF	-	-	TRBV28	TRBJ2-5
TGTGCCAGCAGGGACAGAAACACCGGGGAGCTGTTTTTT	CASRDRNTGELFF	-	-	TRBV6-5	TRBJ2-2
TGCGCCAGCAGCTTAAGCTCAAGAGGTGGAAGCTCTGGAAACACCATATATTTT	CASSLSSRGGSSGNTIYF	-	-	TRBV5-1	TRBJ1-3
TGTGCCAGCGGCGGACAGAGTTATGGCTACACCTTC	CASGGQSYGYTF	-	-	TRBV28	TRBJ1-2
TGTGCCAGCAGGCCCCTCGGGATAGCGGCCTCCTACGAGCAGTACTTC	CASRPLGIAASYEQYF	few	-	TRBV7-9	TRBJ2-7
TGCAGTGGAGGGGGGAACACTGAAGCTTTCTTT	CSGGGNTEAFF	-	-	TRBV20-1	TRBJ1-1
TGTGCCAGCAGCTTAAGGGGGAGAGGGACTGAAGCTTTCTTT	CASSLRGRGTEAFF	-	-	TRBV27	TRBJ1-1
TGTGCCAGCAGCTTCAGGGCGAACACTGAAGCTTTCTTT	CASSFRANTEAFF	-	-	TRBV7-9	TRBJ1-1
TGTGCCATCAGTGAGTCGGAGTATGAGCAGTTCTTC	CAISESEYEQFF	-	-	TRBV10-3	TRBJ2-1
TGTGCCAGCAGCGAAACGGGGGGTAGCAATCAGCCCCAGCATTTT	CASSETGGSNQPQHF	-	-	TRBV6-4	TRBJ1-5
TGTGCCAGCAGCTTAATTCAGGGGGCGAGCGGCTACACCTTC	CASSLIQGASGYTF	few	TRBD1	TRBV7-3	TRBJ1-2
TGTGCCAGCAGCTACGGACAGGGGGCAAGCAATGAGCAGTTCTTC	CASSYGQGASNEQFF	-	TRBD1	TRBV7-3	TRBJ2-1
TGTGCCAGTAGTATTAACGGCAGGAAAGATCAGCCCCAGCATTTT	CASSINGRKDQPQHF	-	-	TRBV19	TRBJ1-5
TGTGCCAGCAGGGCCGGGGGCGGGGGTTCCTACGAGCAGTACTTC	CASRAGGGGSYEQYF	-	-	TRBV28	TRBJ2-7
TGTGCCAGCAGTATCCGGGACAGGGGGAACGAGCAGTACTTC	CASSIRDRGNEQYF	-	TRBD1	TRBV6-1	TRBJ2-7